At least ten counts were recorded for the clone carrying this T cell receptor (beta chain). Its cognate antigen is unknown. V was pared by 4 bases and J by 3 bases, with 12 bases between. CDR1 and CDR2 (germline): MDHEN, SYDVKM. The CDR3 spans 14 residues. The sample is drawn from a study of T cells in Graves' hyperthyroidism and ophthalmopathy. Study-wide context: Peripheral blood specimens were obtained at initial diagnosis, prior to any treatment. Study outcomes and limitations: For ophthalmopathy, model prediction preceded onset by a median approximately 6 months.

Uncontrolled infection, other autoimmune disease, pregnancy and lactation each barred patients from inclusion. Authors of the study amplified TCR beta CDR3 regions from RNA transcripts. A set of HTBI primers served as the primers for a first-round RT-PCR of the TCR CDR3. MiXCR, run by TCRdb on the multiplex PCR reads, gives a single entry per CDR3 protein. The sample holds about 100,000 distinct CDR3 sequences, roughly 15% seen once. Sequences were obtained from blood. The chain uses TRBV28 and TRBJ1-1; D possibly corresponds to TRBD1 (6 bases). This receptor was obtained from a woman between 50 and 59 years old with Graves' hyperthyroidism. This chain's CDR3 is CASSSRGSDTEAFF. CDR3 nucleotides: TGTGCCAGCAGTTCCAGGGGCTCTGACACTGAAGCTTTCTTT.